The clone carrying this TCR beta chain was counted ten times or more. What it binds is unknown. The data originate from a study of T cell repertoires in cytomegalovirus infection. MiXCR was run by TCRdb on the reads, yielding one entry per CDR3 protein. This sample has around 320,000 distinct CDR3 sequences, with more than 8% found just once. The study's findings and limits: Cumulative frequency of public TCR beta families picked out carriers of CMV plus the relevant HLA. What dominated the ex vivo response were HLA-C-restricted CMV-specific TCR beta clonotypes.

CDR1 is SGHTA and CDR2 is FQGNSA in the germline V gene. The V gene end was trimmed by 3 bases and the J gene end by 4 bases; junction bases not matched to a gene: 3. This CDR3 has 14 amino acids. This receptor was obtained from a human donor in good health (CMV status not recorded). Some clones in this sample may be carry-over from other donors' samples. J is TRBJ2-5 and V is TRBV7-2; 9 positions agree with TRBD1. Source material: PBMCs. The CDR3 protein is CASSFSGQGETQYF. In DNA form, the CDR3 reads TGTGCCAGCAGCTTTTCGGGACAGGGAGAGACCCAGTACTTC.